These 13 T cell receptor beta chains share one sample of origin, sequenced in a study of cytomegalovirus exposure and HLA in healthy donors. A multiplex PCR was run with 60 Vbeta primers and 13 Jbeta primers. Clones were sequenced by immunoSEQ multiplex PCR, and TCRdb holds only the in-frame ones, with some missing. In the table there are approximately 96,000 clones, around 74% of which are singletons. Input material: PBMCs. The receptors come from a male donor in good health and CMV-seronegative.

The chain couples TRBV6-5 to TRBJ2-2; possibly TRBD2 for D (5 bases). CDR3 length equals 15 residues. Trimming left V 2 bases short and J 1 base short, with 8 bases between. CDR1 MNHEY and CDR2 SVGAGI come from the germline V gene. The CDR3 loop reads CASSYGGGNTGELFF. The CDR3 DNA follows: TGTGCCAGCAGTTACGGTGGAGGGAACACCGGGGAGCTGTTTTTT.

This chain uses TRBV5-1 with TRBJ2-5; 8 nucleotides line up with TRBD1. Germline values: CDR1 SGHRS, CDR2 YFSETQ. The junction had 10 bases not matched to a gene; V was cut back by 4 bases and J by 2 bases. This CDR3 has 16 amino acids. The CDR3 DNA sequence: TGCGCCAGCAGCGCCTGGGACAGGCGGGAACAAGAGACCCAGTACTTC. Translated: CASSAWDRREQETQYF.

The chain employs TRBV5-1 and TRBJ2-7; perhaps TRBD1 as D (5 bases). V was trimmed by 2 bases and J by 1 base, leaving 13 bases between them. The CDR3 length is 15 residues. In germline, CDR1 is SGHRS, CDR2 YFSETQ. The CDR3 loop reads CASSFTQDTSYEQYF. The CDR3 nucleotides are TGCGCCAGCAGCTTCACACAGGACACTTCCTACGAGCAGTACTTC.

The rearrangement uses TRBV5-1 and TRBJ2-5; a possible D gene is TRBD2 (6 bases). There are 14 residues in the CDR3. The V gene's germline CDR1 is SGHRS and CDR2 YFSETQ. Deletions cut 1 base from V and 3 bases from J, with 10 bases between. As DNA, the CDR3 is TGCGCCAGCAGCTTGCTCCCGGGGGAAGAGACCCAGTACTTC. It codes for CASSLLPGEETQYF.

The chain couples TRBV1 to TRBJ2-7; the table's D call of TRBD2 was not tested on the DNA. TRBV1 is a known pseudogene. The CDR3 extends over 15 amino acids. The CDR3 coding sequence is TGCACCAGCAGCCCCAGGACGCGGGAGACCGACGAGCAGTACTTC. Amino acid sequence: CTSSPRTRETDEQYF.

This chain joins TRBV28 and TRBJ2-3; 11 bases align to TRBD2. This CDR3 spans 16 amino acids. The trim removed 3 bases at V and 4 bases at J, leaving 6 bases unmatched. CDR1 and CDR2 (germline): MDHEN, SYDVKM. The CDR3 protein is CASSFGVAGGPDTQYF. The DNA for the CDR3 is TGTGCCAGCAGTTTTGGGGTAGCGGGAGGGCCAGATACGCAGTATTTT.

The chain links TRBV5-1 to TRBJ2-2; D might be TRBD1 (5 bases). CDR1 and CDR2 from the germline V gene are SGHRS and YFSETQ. The CDR3 sequence is 14 residues long. V was clipped by 6 bases and J by 3 bases, with 12 bases between them. The CDR3 spells CASNPVGDTGELFF. The CDR3 DNA sequence: TGCGCCAGCAATCCCGTAGGGGACACCGGGGAGCTGTTTTTT.

Note on this clone: At one boundary the junction diverges from the germline segment, which might be a read error. This chain connects TRBV6-1 to TRBJ2-1; 11 bases agree with TRBD2. Germline loops: CDR1 MNHNS, CDR2 SASEGT. The CDR3 has 15 residues. CDR3 sequence (DNA): TGTGCCAGCACTGAAGTAGCGGGAGGGGGCACTGAGCAGTTCTTC. Translation gives CASTEVAGGGTEQFF.

The chain has TRBV6-5 and TRBJ2-1; 10 positions match TRBD2. The CDR3 has 16 residues. V shed 4 bases, J shed 7 bases, and the junction held 10 bases outside the gene matches. Germline CDR1 reads MNHEY; CDR2 reads SVGAGI. CDR3 loop: CASSSPGTSDKNEQFF. DNA of the CDR3: TGTGCCAGCAGTTCCCCCGGGACTAGCGACAAGAATGAGCAGTTCTTC.

The rearrangement links TRBV6-5 to TRBJ2-2; perhaps TRBD1 as D (6 bases). Germline loops: CDR1 MNHEY, CDR2 SVGAGI. The CDR3 is 14 residues long. Trimming left V 7 bases short and J 11 bases short, with 20 bases between. The CDR3 loop is CASTLGGRGSELFF. CDR3 in DNA: TGTGCCAGCACCCTCGGTGGTAGGGGGAGCGAGCTGTTTTTT.

This chain joins TRBV25-1 and TRBJ2-1, with 13 bases aligning to TRBD2. CDR1 and CDR2 from the germline V gene are MGHDK and SYGVNS. The CDR3 covers 16 residues. Trimming cost V 3 bases and J 13 bases; bases outside gene matches: 12. The CDR3 sequence: CASSDTVPGLAGSQFF. Written as DNA, the CDR3 is TGTGCCAGCAGTGATACCGTGCCGGGACTAGCGGGAAGTCAGTTCTTC. The full variable domain, in which reference TRBV25-1 and TRBJ2-1 provide the parts outside the CDR3, is EADIYQTPRYLVIGTGKKITLECSQTMGHDKMYWYQQDPGMELHLIHYSYGVNSTEKGDLSSESTVSRIRTEHFPLTLESARPSHTSQYLCASSDTVPGLAGSQFFGPGTRLTVL.

The sample holds one count of this clone. The V and J genes are TRBV15 and TRBJ1-5; D is unclear. This CDR3 is 17 amino acids long. Trimming cost V 0 bases and J 2 bases, with 14 bases left between them. CDR1 is LNHNV and CDR2 is YYDKDF in the germline V gene (reference sequence). The CDR3 sequence is CATSRDSSGIGNQPQHF. The CDR3 DNA reads TGTGCCACCAGCAGAGATTCGTCGGGTATAGGCAATCAGCCCCAGCATTTT.

The V and J genes are TRBV28 and TRBJ2-2; 7 nucleotides line up with TRBD1. CDR1 and CDR2 (germline): MDHEN, SYDVKM. This CDR3 has 16 residues. The J segment lost 4 bases and the V segment lost 2 bases, leaving 7 bases of the junction unmatched. The CDR3 sequence is CASSLGQALATGELFF. For the CDR3, the DNA is TGTGCCAGCAGTTTAGGACAGGCCTTAGCCACCGGGGAGCTGTTTTTT.